The 14 T cell receptor beta chains below all came from one sample that was sequenced in a study of T cell repertoires in cytomegalovirus infection. In TCRdb, the reads were re-called with MiXCR into one record per CDR3 protein. The repertoire holds under 300,000 distinct CDR3 sequences, 20% to 25% seen once, with approximately 19% in the top ten. Their cognate antigens are unknown. The sequences come from cultured PBMCs, collected from culture after CMV antigen stimulation. The source of these receptors is a human donor in good health (CMV status not recorded). Some clones in this sample may be carry-over from other donors' samples.

The chain carries TRBV29-1 and TRBJ1-1; no reliable D call. The ends were cut back, 6 bases at V and 1 base at J, with 12 bases in the middle. Per germline, CDR1 SQVTM and CDR2 ANQGSEA. The CDR3 has 13 residues. The CDR3 bases are TGCAGCGTCCACGGGTGGACGAACACTGAAGCTTTCTTT. Translation: CSVHGWTNTEAFF.

The J gene is TRBJ2-3, the V gene TRBV3-1; the D is unclear. Trimming took off 1 base at V and 7 bases at J, with 12 bases between the two ends. This CDR3 is built from 14 residues. Germline loops: CDR1 LGHDT, CDR2 YNNKEL (reference sequence). The CDR3 coding sequence is TGTGCCAGCAGCCAAGGGTCCAGAGCGAATACGCAGTATTTT. This codes for CASSQGSRANTQYF.

This clonotype occurred a few times. The chain links TRBV5-8 to TRBJ2-6, with D uncertain. This CDR3 region has 15 residues. The germline V gene has CDR1 SGHTS and CDR2 YDEGEE. V lost 0 bases and J 1 base, leaving 5 bases between the germline ends. CDR3 region: CASSLEASGANVLTF. The CDR3 bases are TGTGCCAGCAGCTTGGAGGCGTCTGGGGCCAACGTCCTGACTTTC. The full variable domain, completed using reference TRBV5-8 and TRBJ2-6, is EAGVTQSPTHLIKTRGQQATLRCSPISGHTSVYWYQQALGLGLQFLLWYDEGEERNRGNFPPRFSGRQFPNYSSELNVNALELEDSALYLCASSLEASGANVLTFGAGSRLTVL.

The rearrangement links TRBV10-3 to TRBJ2-1; 8 positions agree with TRBD2. CDR1 is ENHRY and CDR2 is SYGVKD in the germline V gene. This CDR3 comprises 14 residues. Unmatched junction bases numbered 3, after V lost 2 bases and J lost 6 bases. Here the CDR3 reads CAISEREGLNEQFF. CDR3 DNA sequence: TGTGCCATCAGTGAGCGGGAGGGCCTCAATGAGCAGTTCTTC.

The V and J genes are TRBV5-6 and TRBJ2-3, with 11 bases identical to TRBD2. This CDR3 comprises 17 residues. Trimming cost V 3 bases and J 4 bases; bases outside gene matches: 10. Germline V gene sequence: CDR1 SGHDT, CDR2 YYEEEE. This CDR3 is CASSSAIAGGPADTQYF. CDR3 coding DNA: TGTGCCAGCAGCTCCGCAATAGCGGGAGGGCCCGCAGATACGCAGTATTTT.

Points on this clonotype: One end of the junction is discordant with germline, which a read error may explain. The chain links TRBV14 to TRBJ1-2, with a weak D call TRBD1 (6 bases). This CDR3 is 17 amino acids long. Germline loops: CDR1 SGHDN, CDR2 FVKESK. CDR3 sequence (DNA): TGTGCCAACAGCCAAATCGCCTCGAACAGGGAAGTCTATGGCTACACCTTC. Translating it yields CANSQIASNREVYGYTF. The variable domain in full, completed from reference TRBV14 and TRBJ1-2, reads EAGVTQFPSHSVIEKGQTVTLRCDPISGHDNLYWYRRVMGKEIKFLLHFVKESKQDESGMPNNRFLAERTGGTYSTLKVQPAELEDSGVYFCANSQIASNREVYGYTFGSGTRLTVV.

Regarding this clonotype: Just one base apart from a much larger clone, this may be a read error. Here the CDR3 omits its conserved ending phenylalanine or tryptophan, so a read error is the likely source. J is TRBJ2-5 and V is TRBV7-1; D not certain. TRBV7-1 is reported as an ORF; its role is uncertain. CDR3 size: 14 residues. V lost 5 bases and J lost 4, with 14 bases in between. The chain's CDR3 is CASSLSLTGETQYY. The DNA of the CDR3 is TGTGCCAGCAGCCTAAGCCTGACGGGAGAGACCCAGTACTAC.

This clonotype was detected ten times or more. The J gene is TRBJ2-3, the V gene TRBV7-2, with 9 bases fitting TRBD2. Germline trimming cut 2 bases from V and 6 bases from J; bases unmatched to any gene: 9. This CDR3 has 16 residues. Germline values: CDR1 SGHTA, CDR2 FQGNSA. In nucleotides, the CDR3 is TGTGCCAGCAGCTTATTCACTAGCGGGCGCGGGGATACGCAGTATTTT. Protein product: CASSLFTSGRGDTQYF. The entire variable domain, with the rest obtained from reference TRBV7-2 and TRBJ2-3, is as follows: GAGVSQSPSNKVTEKGKDVELRCDPISGHTALYWYRQSLGQGLEFLIYFQGNSAPDKSGLPSDRFSAERTGGSVSTLTIQRTQQEDSAVYLCASSLFTSGRGDTQYFGPGTRLTVL.

This clonotype showed up many times. V gene TRBV6-2 or TRBV6-3 combines with J gene TRBJ2-1; TRBD2 agrees at 7 bases. This CDR3 has 15 residues. Germline trimming cut 2 bases from V and 0 bases from J; bases unmatched to any gene: 1. Germline CDR1 and CDR2: MNHEY and SVGEGT. DNA for the CDR3: TGTGCCAGCAGTTACGGCGGGAGCTCCTACAATGAGCAGTTCTTC. Encoded protein: CASSYGGSSYNEQFF.

A few counts support this clonotype. This chain links TRBV11-3 with TRBJ2-1, with 7 bases identical to TRBD2. CDR1 is SGHNT and CDR2 is YENEEA in the germline V gene. V trimming: 4 bases; J trimming: 4 bases; junction bases outside the gene matches: 4. CDR3 length: 14 amino acids. In DNA, the CDR3 is TGTGCCAGCAGCTCACTAGCGCGTTACAATGAGCAGTTCTTC. Translated, it gives CASSSLARYNEQFF.

The chain employs TRBV12-3 or TRBV12-4 and TRBJ2-2; D might be TRBD2 (6 bases). Trimming stripped 6 bases from V and 6 bases from J, with 11 bases between. The CDR3 runs 13 residues. The CDR3 sequence: CASRGRLAGELFF. The CDR3 bases are TGTGCCAGCAGGGGAAGACTAGCCGGGGAGCTGTTTTTT.

The chain joins TRBV12-3 or TRBV12-4 to TRBJ1-4; TRBD1 agrees at 10 bases. This CDR3 comprises 14 residues. J was trimmed by 7 bases and V by 7 bases; bases with no gene match: 6. The CDR3 coding sequence is TGTGCCAGCATGCGGACAGGGGGGAGTGAAAAACTGTTTTTT. Protein sequence: CASMRTGGSEKLFF.

The rearrangement links TRBV11-3 to TRBJ2-3; no definite D call. Per germline, CDR1 SGHNT and CDR2 YENEEA. V was clipped by 0 bases and J by 0 bases, with 7 bases between them. The CDR3 contains 15 residues. The CDR3: CASSLEESSTDTQYF. The CDR3 region has the DNA TGTGCCAGCAGCTTAGAGGAGTCTAGCACAGATACGCAGTATTTT.

Only one count was recorded for this clonotype. The CDR3 bases are TGTGCCAGTAGTCCCCACTCCCGACTAGTCAATGAGCAGTTCTTC. Translating gives CASSPHSRLVNEQFF. The rearrangement joins TRBV19 to TRBJ2-1, with a possible D match to TRBD2 (6 bases). V lost 5 bases and J 6 bases, leaving 17 bases between the germline ends. The germline gives CDR1 LNHDA, CDR2 SQIVND (reference sequence). CDR3 length: 15 amino acids.